The clone carrying this T cell receptor beta chain was detected only a few times. This CDR3 comprises 18 residues. After removal of 5 bases from V and 0 bases from J, the junction contained 9 bases not matched to a gene. Germline CDR1 is LNHDA and CDR2 is SQIVND (reference sequence). Those patients with uncontrolled infection, other autoimmune disease, pregnancy or lactation were excluded. This entry belongs to a study of T cells in Graves' hyperthyroidism and ophthalmopathy. TCR beta CDR3 sequences were amplified from RNA transcripts. Using the HTBI primer set, a first-round RT-PCR was run on the TCR CDR3. TCRdb re-analysed the multiplex PCR reads in MiXCR, keeping a single row per CDR3 protein. The table records over 250,000 distinct CDR3 sequences, roughly 20% of them present only once.

The TCR was taken from a man younger than 40 with Graves' ophthalmopathy. The rearrangement links TRBV19 to TRBJ2-3, with 12 bases fitting TRBD2. Sequenced input: blood. CDR3 amino acids: CASSPRTSGTSSTDTQYF. CDR3 nucleotide sequence: TGTGCCAGTAGTCCCCGGACTAGCGGGACCTCTAGCACAGATACGCAGTATTTT.